These 24 T cell receptor beta chains originate from one sample sequenced in a study of control samples from healthy donors and cancer patients. Clones were read by immunoSEQ multiplex PCR, and TCRdb kept only the in-frame ones, dropping some. Of 150,000 or so clones listed, more than 85% are singletons. The specimen was blood. The receptors stem from a man aged 18-30 years in good health.

The chain has TRBV5-6 and TRBJ1-2; no clear D. Germline values: CDR1 SGHDT, CDR2 YYEEEE. CDR3 length: 14 amino acids. Trimming removed 0 bases at V and 0 bases at J, with 6 bases between. This CDR3 reads CASSLGAANYGYTF. The CDR3 bases are TGTGCCAGCAGCTTGGGGGCTGCTAACTATGGCTACACCTTC.

The chain carries TRBV28 and TRBJ1-1, with no clear D. The germline gives CDR1 MDHEN, CDR2 SYDVKM. The CDR3 totals 14 residues. V lost 5 bases, J lost 3 bases, and 13 bases lay in between. CDR3 sequence: CASSGHRGDTEAFF. DNA of the CDR3: TGTGCCAGCAGTGGGCATCGGGGAGACACTGAAGCTTTCTTT. The variable domain in full, with the rest retrieved from reference TRBV28 and TRBJ1-1, is DVKVTQSSRYLVKRTGEKVFLECVQDMDHENMFWYRQDPGLGLRLIYFSYDVKMKEKGDIPEGYSVSREKKERFSLILESASTNQTSMYLCASSGHRGDTEAFFGQGTRLTVV.

This rearrangement joins TRBV14 to TRBJ1-2; 8 bases match TRBD1. The germline V gene encodes CDR1 SGHDN and CDR2 FVKESK. V gave up 6 bases and J gave up 5 bases; unmatched junction bases: 2. CDR3 length: 12 amino acids. The DNA of the CDR3 is TGTGCCAGCAGGGGACAGGATTATGGCTACACCTTC. It yields the protein CASRGQDYGYTF.

J is TRBJ1-2 and V is TRBV19, with 7 bases identical to TRBD1. The V gene end was trimmed by 5 bases and the J gene end by 4 bases; junction bases not matched to a gene: 10. CDR1 and CDR2 from the germline V gene are LNHDA and SQIVND (reference sequence). This CDR3 has 15 residues. CDR3 amino acids: CASSPASTGIYGYTF. CDR3 sequence (DNA): TGTGCCAGTAGTCCCGCATCGACAGGGATCTATGGCTACACCTTC.

A single count supports this clone. V usage is TRBV11-2 and J usage is TRBJ1-1; D is possibly TRBD1 (6 bases). Trimming pared 3 bases from V and 3 bases from J, leaving 17 bases between. The CDR3 contains 16 residues. The germline V gene encodes CDR1 SGHAT and CDR2 FQNNGV. DNA for the CDR3: TGTGCCAGCAGCTTCGGCCGCGGGGGCGTCGACACTGAAGCTTTCTTT. Encoded protein: CASSFGRGGVDTEAFF.

The J gene is TRBJ1-1, the V gene TRBV10-3, with D perhaps matching TRBD1 (6 bases). Germline loops: CDR1 ENHRY, CDR2 SYGVKD. This CDR3 comprises 15 residues. The V end lost 2 bases, the J end lost 1 base, and 11 bases lay between the germline ends. CDR3 nucleotide sequence: TGTGCCATCAGTGAGCCCGGACAGCAGAACACTGAAGCTTTCTTT. It specifies CAISEPGQQNTEAFF.

The chain uses TRBV25-1 and TRBJ1-3; no clear D gene. Germline V lookup: CDR1 MGHDK, CDR2 SYGVNS. This CDR3 has 13 residues. V lost 2 bases and J 0 bases, leaving 2 bases between the germline ends. Here the CDR3 DNA reads TGTGCCAGCAGTGAACCCTCTGGAAACACCATATATTTT. It specifies CASSEPSGNTIYF.

The V and J genes are TRBV9 and TRBJ1-5; D is unclear. Germline CDR1 reads SGDLS; CDR2 reads YYNGEE. V shed 2 bases and J shed 3 bases, with 9 bases lying between them. This CDR3 is 14 amino acids long. CDR3 region: CASSVGGNNQPQHF. DNA for the CDR3: TGTGCCAGCAGCGTGGGCGGGAACAATCAGCCCCAGCATTTT.

The chain employs TRBV2 and TRBJ1-4; maybe TRBD1 (5 bases). The CDR3 covers 13 residues. Germline CDR1 and CDR2: SNHLY and FYNNEI. Trimming cost V 8 bases and J 7 bases, with 14 bases left between them. CDR3 in amino acids: CASLVAGLEKLFF. DNA of the CDR3: TGTGCCAGCTTGGTCGCAGGGCTTGAAAAACTGTTTTTT. The full variable domain, completed using reference TRBV2 and TRBJ1-4, is EPEVTQTPSHQVTQMGQEVILRCVPISNHLYFYWYRQILGQKVEFLVSFYNNEISEKSEIFDDQFSVERPDGSNFTLKIRSTKLEDSAMYFCASLVAGLEKLFFGSGTQLSVL.

The CDR3 spells CATSDAREIPSGANVLTF. CDR3 in DNA: TGTGCCACCAGTGATGCGCGGGAAATCCCCTCTGGGGCCAACGTCCTGACTTTC. V and J are TRBV24-1 and TRBJ2-6; D possibly corresponds to TRBD2 (6 bases). CDR3 length: 18 residues. The V gene lost 3 bases and the J gene lost 0 bases, with 14 bases spanning the gap. Germline assignment: CDR1 KGHDR and CDR2 SFDVKD.

The J gene is TRBJ1-2, the V gene TRBV28, with TRBD1 matching 7 bases. This CDR3 region has 13 residues. V shed 6 bases and J 8 bases; nucleotides not matched to a gene: 9. The germline V gene encodes CDR1 MDHEN and CDR2 SYDVKM. CDR3 sequence reads: CASSSRQGEGYTF. CDR3 coding DNA: TGTGCCAGCAGCTCTCGACAGGGAGAAGGCTACACCTTC.

The chain joins TRBV27 to TRBJ1-6; the D gene is possibly TRBD1 (5 bases). With 0 bases removed from V and 9 bases from J, the gap between germline ends came to 9 bases. Germline CDR1 reads MNHEY; CDR2 reads SMNVEV (reference sequence). The CDR3 sequence is 14 residues long. For the CDR3, the DNA is TGTGCCAGCAGTTTATCGGAGGGGAGTTCACCCCTCCACTTT. This codes for CASSLSEGSSPLHF.

This chain connects TRBV9 to TRBJ2-5; D remains ambiguous. The CDR3 totals 14 residues. V gave up 4 bases and J gave up 9 bases, with 19 bases separating them. Germline V lookup: CDR1 SGDLS, CDR2 YYNGEE. The CDR3, as DNA: TGTGCCAGCAGCCTTAGGTGGGAACCGGTGGCCCAGTACTTC. This translates into CASSLRWEPVAQYF.

For the CDR3, the DNA is TGTGCCAGCAGGCCTGACCGCGGCTACACCTTC. It translates to CASRPDRGYTF. J is TRBJ1-2 and V is TRBV12-3 or TRBV12-4; D is undetermined. The CDR3 is 11 residues long. V was pared by 6 bases and J by 8 bases, with 10 bases between.

The chain has TRBV5-6 and TRBJ1-2; tentatively, D is TRBD1 (6 bases). The germline CDR1 and CDR2 sequences are SGHDT and YYEEEE. V shed 5 bases and J shed 4 bases, with 21 bases lying between them. The CDR3 totals 16 residues. Here the CDR3 reads CASRLTTGGLGYGYTF. In nucleotides, the CDR3 is TGTGCCAGCAGATTGACCACCGGGGGGCTCGGCTATGGCTACACCTTC.

This clone came up once. The chain couples TRBV7-2 to TRBJ2-7; no reliable D call. This CDR3 contains 15 residues. V dropped 1 base and J dropped 4 bases, with 14 bases sitting between them. Looked up from germline, CDR1 is SGHTA and CDR2 is FQGNSA. CDR3 DNA sequence: TGTGCCAGCAGCTTAGATAGTACCTCGTTTTACGAGCAGTACTTC. This encodes CASSLDSTSFYEQYF.

This rearrangement joins TRBV4-3 to TRBJ2-1, with 8 bases lining up with TRBD1. Germline assignment: CDR1 LGHNA and CDR2 YSLEER. V shed 0 bases, J shed 9 bases, and the junction held 10 bases outside the gene matches. CDR3 size: 16 residues. The CDR3 coding sequence is TGCGCCAGCAGCCAAGATTTCGGACAGGGCGCGGGTGAGCAGTTCTTC. It is translated as CASSQDFGQGAGEQFF.

This chain links TRBV5-1 with TRBJ2-7; 11 bases fit TRBD2. The CDR3 has 15 amino acids. V shed 4 bases, J shed 1 base, and the junction held 4 bases outside the gene matches. Germline V gives CDR1 SGHRS, CDR2 YFSETQ. This chain's CDR3 is CASSLTSGSSYEQYF. The CDR3 region has the DNA TGCGCCAGCAGCCTTACTAGCGGGAGTTCCTACGAGCAGTACTTC.

V usage is TRBV28 and J usage is TRBJ1-5; a weak D match, TRBD1 (6 bases). Germline-derived CDR1 and CDR2 are MDHEN and SYDVKM. The CDR3 runs 14 residues. V lost 5 bases, J lost 2 bases, and 10 bases lay in between. The CDR3 DNA sequence: TGTGCCAGCAGTGGGGGGCCGGGCAATCAGCCCCAGCATTTT. It encodes CASSGGPGNQPQHF. The entire variable domain, with the rest obtained from reference TRBV28 and TRBJ1-5, is as follows: DVKVTQSSRYLVKRTGEKVFLECVQDMDHENMFWYRQDPGLGLRLIYFSYDVKMKEKGDIPEGYSVSREKKERFSLILESASTNQTSMYLCASSGGPGNQPQHFGDGTRLSIL.

The rearrangement uses TRBV6-5 and TRBJ2-7, with D possibly TRBD2 on 5 matching bases. This CDR3 is built from 14 residues. CDR1 and CDR2 from the germline V gene are MNHEY and SVGAGI. With 2 bases removed from V and 0 bases from J, the gap between germline ends came to 8 bases. CDR3 amino acids: CASSYGRGSYEQYF. The CDR3 nucleotides read TGTGCCAGCAGTTACGGGAGAGGCTCCTACGAGCAGTACTTC.

V usage is TRBV19 and J usage is TRBJ2-1; TRBD2 matches at 10 bases. V shed 3 bases and J 7 bases; nucleotides not matched to a gene: 3. Germline loops: CDR1 LNHDA, CDR2 SQIVND (reference sequence). CDR3 length: 14 residues. CDR3 loop: CASSMGTSANEQFF. CDR3 coding DNA: TGTGCCAGTAGTATGGGGACTAGCGCGAATGAGCAGTTCTTC.

V gene TRBV7-9 combines with J gene TRBJ1-1; TRBD1 matches 10 bases. The CDR3 spans 15 residues. Germline assignment: CDR1 SEHNR and CDR2 FQNEAQ (reference sequence). With 5 bases clipped from V and 8 bases from J, the junction kept 11 bases outside the gene matches. The CDR3 region is CASSTAGTGALEAFF. The CDR3 coding sequence is TGTGCCAGCAGCACCGCCGGGACAGGGGCCCTAGAAGCTTTCTTT.

The V gene is TRBV19, the J gene TRBJ1-5, with no clear D. Germline assignment: CDR1 LNHDA and CDR2 SQIVND (reference sequence). The V and J ends lost 5 bases and 0 bases respectively, with 8 bases between them. CDR3 size: 14 residues. CDR3 sequence (DNA): TGTGCCAGTAGTGGTGTAAATAGCAATCAGCCCCAGCATTTT. Translating it yields CASSGVNSNQPQHF. Full variable domain (outside the CDR3, taken from reference TRBV19 and TRBJ1-5): DGGITQSPKYLFRKEGQNVTLSCEQNLNHDAMYWYRQDPGQGLRLIYYSQIVNDFQKGDIAEGYSVSREKKESFPLTVTSAQKNPTAFYLCASSGVNSNQPQHFGDGTRLSIL.

This clone was seen once. This chain links TRBV27 with TRBJ2-2; the D is unclear. Trimming stripped 6 bases from V and 6 bases from J, with 5 bases between. Germline CDR1 and CDR2: MNHEY and SMNVEV (reference sequence). This CDR3 is built from 11 residues. CDR3 DNA sequence: TGTGCCAGCAGAAAGTCCGGGGAGCTGTTTTTT. Its translation is CASRKSGELFF.